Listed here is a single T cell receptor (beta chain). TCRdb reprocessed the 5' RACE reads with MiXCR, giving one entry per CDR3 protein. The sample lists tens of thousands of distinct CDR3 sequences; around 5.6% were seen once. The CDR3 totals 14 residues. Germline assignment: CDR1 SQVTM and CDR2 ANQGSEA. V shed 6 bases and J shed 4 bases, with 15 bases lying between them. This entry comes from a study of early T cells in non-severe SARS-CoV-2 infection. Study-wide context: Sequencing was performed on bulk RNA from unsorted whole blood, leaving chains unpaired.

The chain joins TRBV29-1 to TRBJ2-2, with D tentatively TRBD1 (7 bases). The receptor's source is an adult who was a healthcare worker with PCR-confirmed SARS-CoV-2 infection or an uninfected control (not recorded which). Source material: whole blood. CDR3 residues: CSVTRGAGTGELFF. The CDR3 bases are TGCAGCGTAACCAGGGGGGCGGGCACCGGGGAGCTGTTTTTT.